This TCR beta chain was found in a study of CD8+ T cells in alopecia areata. Study-wide results and limits: TCR sharing was clearer in mice than between patients, perhaps partly owing to patient HLA diversity.

Sorting separated CD25+CD127- cells from the CD4+ cells of roughly five patients. Sequencing templates came from extracted RNA that was reverse transcribed into cDNA. Sequencing was performed with immunoSEQ multiplex PCR; in TCRdb, only in-frame clones are kept and a portion is missing. The table has 30,000 to 45,000 clones, nearly 55% seen once; the top ten hold approximately 1.7%. This clone was counted a few times. Its specificity is unknown. The V gene end was trimmed by 8 bases and the J gene end by 4 bases; junction bases not matched to a gene: 12. CDR3 size: 15 residues. Germline CDR1 reads SQVTM; CDR2 reads ANQGSEA.

This clonotype was sampled from a human donor with alopecia areata. J is TRBJ2-1 and V is TRBV29-1; the match to TRBD2 covers 9 bases. Sequencing input: CD4+ Tregs sorted from blood. CDR3 protein: CSILRQREAYNEQFF. In nucleotides, the CDR3 is TGCAGCATCCTTCGCCAGCGGGAGGCTTACAATGAGCAGTTCTTC.